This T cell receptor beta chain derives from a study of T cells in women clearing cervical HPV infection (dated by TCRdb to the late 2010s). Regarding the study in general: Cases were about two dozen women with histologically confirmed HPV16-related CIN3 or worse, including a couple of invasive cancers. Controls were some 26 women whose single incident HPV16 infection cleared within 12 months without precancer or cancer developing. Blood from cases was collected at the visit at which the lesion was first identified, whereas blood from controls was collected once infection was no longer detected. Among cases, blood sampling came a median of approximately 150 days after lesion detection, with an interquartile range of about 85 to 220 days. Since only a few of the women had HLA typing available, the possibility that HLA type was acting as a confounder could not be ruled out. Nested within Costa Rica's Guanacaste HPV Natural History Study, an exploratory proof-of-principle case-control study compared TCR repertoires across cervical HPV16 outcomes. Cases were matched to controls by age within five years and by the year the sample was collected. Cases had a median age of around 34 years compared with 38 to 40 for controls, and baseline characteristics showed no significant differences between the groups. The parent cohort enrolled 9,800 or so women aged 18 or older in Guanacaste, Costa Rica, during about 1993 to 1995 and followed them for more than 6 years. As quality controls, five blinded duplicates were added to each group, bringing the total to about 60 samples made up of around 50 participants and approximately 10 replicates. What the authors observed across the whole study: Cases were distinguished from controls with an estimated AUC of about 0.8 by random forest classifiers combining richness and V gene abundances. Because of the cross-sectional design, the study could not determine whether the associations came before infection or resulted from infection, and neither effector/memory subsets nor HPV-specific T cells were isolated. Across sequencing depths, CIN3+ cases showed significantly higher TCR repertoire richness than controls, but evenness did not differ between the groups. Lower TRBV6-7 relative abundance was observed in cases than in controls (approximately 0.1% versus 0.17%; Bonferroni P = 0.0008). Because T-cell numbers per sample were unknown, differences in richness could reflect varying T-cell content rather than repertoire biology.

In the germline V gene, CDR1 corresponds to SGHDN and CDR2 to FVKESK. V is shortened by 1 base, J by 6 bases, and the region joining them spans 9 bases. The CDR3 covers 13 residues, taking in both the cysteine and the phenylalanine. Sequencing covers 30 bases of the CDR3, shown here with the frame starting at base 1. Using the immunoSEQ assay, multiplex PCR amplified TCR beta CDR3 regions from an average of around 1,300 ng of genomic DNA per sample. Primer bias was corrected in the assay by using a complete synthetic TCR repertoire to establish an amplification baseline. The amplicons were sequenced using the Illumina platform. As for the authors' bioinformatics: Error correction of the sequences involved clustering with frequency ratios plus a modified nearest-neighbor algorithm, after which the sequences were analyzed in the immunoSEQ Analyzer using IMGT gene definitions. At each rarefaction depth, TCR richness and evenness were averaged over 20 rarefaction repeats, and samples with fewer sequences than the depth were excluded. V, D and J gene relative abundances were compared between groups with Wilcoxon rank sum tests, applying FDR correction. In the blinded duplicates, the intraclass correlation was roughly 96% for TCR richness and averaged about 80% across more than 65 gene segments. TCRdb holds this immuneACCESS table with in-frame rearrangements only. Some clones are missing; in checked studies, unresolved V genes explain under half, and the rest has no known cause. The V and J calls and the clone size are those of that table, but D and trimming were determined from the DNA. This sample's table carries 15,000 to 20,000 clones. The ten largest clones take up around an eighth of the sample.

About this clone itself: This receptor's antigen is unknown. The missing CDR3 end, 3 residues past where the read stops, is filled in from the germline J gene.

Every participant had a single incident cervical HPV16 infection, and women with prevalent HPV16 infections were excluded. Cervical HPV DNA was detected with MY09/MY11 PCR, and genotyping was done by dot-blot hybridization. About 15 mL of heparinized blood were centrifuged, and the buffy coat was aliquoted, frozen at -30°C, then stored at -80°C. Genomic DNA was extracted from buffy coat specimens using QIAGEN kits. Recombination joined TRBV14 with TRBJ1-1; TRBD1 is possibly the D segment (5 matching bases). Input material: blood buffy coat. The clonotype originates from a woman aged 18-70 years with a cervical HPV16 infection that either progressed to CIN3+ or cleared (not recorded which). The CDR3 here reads CASSQVWGAEAFF. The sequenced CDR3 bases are TGTGCCAGCAGCCAAGTCTGGGGGGCTGAA.